What follows describes a single T cell receptor beta chain. There is no known antigen for this receptor. Per-base qualities were not stored, and no clone one base away is much larger. These data come from a study of blood T cells in healthy people across ages (dated by TCRdb to about 2015). Study-wide context: Template switching captured roughly one uniquely barcoded TCR beta cDNA molecule per two T cells in model experiments. Four age groups were formed from the donors: young (average 16 years), middle-aged (just under 40), aged (roughly 59) and long-lived (about 80). To track age-related changes in TCR beta repertoire diversity, the study relied on deep sequencing normalized with unique cDNA molecular identifiers. To avoid experimental bias, donors of different ages were randomly spread across the sequencing lanes. Using the same blood draw, the study looked at two additional independent replicas of 1 million unique cDNA reads for two donors, one aged 18 to 30 and the other aged 80 or older.

Library method: 5' RACE. Sequenced using an Illumina HiSeq 2500. The second PCR ran for roughly 7 to 12 cycles and used a J-beta primer mix along with a sample-barcoded 5' primer. A template-switch 5' adaptor carrying 12 random nucleotides introduced a unique molecular identifier onto each TCR beta cDNA molecule. Each sample yielded at least 3 million CDR3-containing paired-end reads. All of the RNA was converted into first-strand cDNA using the Mint cDNA synthesis kit, with a TRBC-specific oligonucleotide serving as the primer. Following uracil-DNA glycosylase treatment, a first 18-cycle PCR with universal primers M1SS and BC2_uni_R was performed on all cDNA. The authors processed their data as follows. For normalization, 1 million high-quality reads, each with a distinct molecular identifier, were randomly selected from each sample. Reads with shared molecular identifiers were discarded instead of being binned into consensus sequences. CDR3 identification, clonotype clustering and error correction used MiTCR with a Q25 quality threshold and the strictest error-elimination algorithm. A nonparametric unseen species model using Euler transformation provided a lower-bound estimate of total TCR beta diversity. TCRdb reworked the public reads: Q25 trimming with fastp, MiXCR clone assembly, productive beta chains retained. Each record represents a unique CDR3 protein, reported with the most common genes and DNA among its rows. These V and J calls derive from TCRdb rather than the authors' analysis. This sample holds some 370,000 distinct CDR3 sequences; about 52% were observed only once. The top ten clones comprise 50% to 65% of the sample.

Donors were 30 to 45 systemically healthy Caucasian individuals from Russia aged about 6 to 100 years. Each donor gave 8 to 10 milliliters of peripheral blood, drawn into EDTA-treated Vacutainer tubes. Ficoll-Paque density-gradient centrifugation was used to isolate PBMCs, with at least 7 million obtained per sample. Total RNA was extracted from PBMCs with Trizol reagent, with at least 5 micrograms obtained per sample. For every donor, an aliquot of PBMCs went through flow cytometry to measure the percentages of naive CD45RAhigh/CD27high T cells. There are 17 amino acids in the CDR3, from cysteine to phenylalanine inclusive. Only the CDR3 region is kept as DNA, spanning 51 bases read in frame from base 1. V and J are trimmed by 2 bases and 1 base, and the gene matches miss 8 bases of the junction. From a lookup of the germline V gene, CDR1 and CDR2 are ENHRY and SYGVKD. The full study reports these points: The percentage of naive T cells measured by flow cytometry correlated strongly with observed TCR beta diversity. Compared with the aged group, the long-lived group had more naive CD4+ T cells, fewer expanded clones and increased TCR diversity, a pattern suggesting age selection. Because the CMV infection status of the donors was unknown, age-related changes in expanded clonotypes may potentially have been confounded. Bulk unsorted PBMC profiling prevented conclusive comparison of naive and antigen-experienced compartments. Total diversity estimates from one million sequenced T cells were considered lower bounds and underestimates. Observed TCR beta diversity per million T cells fell roughly linearly with age, and a significant reduction was already apparent by age around 39.

The sequencing input was blood. The sequence joins TRBV10-3 to TRBJ2-3, and 8 junctional nucleotides match TRBD2. The sequence came from a man in his sixties in good health. The DNA sequence follows: TGTGCCATCAGTGAGGGAAGCGGGGGTGGGGGCACAGATACGCAGTATTTT. This translates into CAISEGSGGGGTDTQYF.